A single sample gave rise to the 30 T cell receptor beta chains below, sequenced in a study of cytomegalovirus exposure and HLA in healthy donors. PCR amplification relied on 60 Vbeta primers (plus 13 Jbeta primers). Assay used: immunoSEQ multiplex PCR; TCRdb lists only in-frame clones, some missing. The data show roughly 200,000 clones, 70% to 75% seen once. Sequenced sample: PBMCs. The receptor set was obtained from a male donor in good health and CMV-seronegative.

V usage is TRBV9 and J usage is TRBJ1-2; 8 nucleotides align to TRBD1. Germline values: CDR1 SGDLS, CDR2 YYNGEE. The V segment lost 0 bases and the J segment 3 bases; nucleotides outside the gene matches: 7. CDR3 length: 16 residues. CDR3 in amino acids: CASSVDPTGEDYGYTF. For the CDR3, the DNA is TGTGCCAGCAGCGTAGACCCGACAGGGGAGGACTATGGCTACACCTTC.

This chain links TRBV6-1 with TRBJ2-5; 7 bases map to TRBD1. The J call is uncertain, as TRBJ2-7 better fits the DNA end. Germline assignment: CDR1 MNHNS and CDR2 SASEGT. The CDR3 length is 14 residues. CDR3 protein: CASSRRDRPYEQYF. As DNA, the CDR3 is TGTGCCAGCAGCCGCCGGGACAGACCCTACGAGCAGTACTTC.

This clone appeared a single time. At one boundary the junction diverges from the germline segment, which might be a read error. The V call is TRBV6-5, the J call TRBJ2-1; 7 bases are shared with TRBD2. Germline V lookup: CDR1 MNHEY, CDR2 SVGAGI. The CDR3 consists of 13 residues. The CDR3 sequence: CASSYSSGTAKLF. The CDR3 nucleotides read TGTGCCAGCAGTTACTCGAGCGGGACGGCCAAACTCTTC.

This clone turned up a few times. V is TRBV7-2 and J is TRBJ2-2; 9 bases match TRBD2. With V trimmed by 5 bases and J by 2 bases, 6 bases remained unmatched. This CDR3 has 16 residues. Germline CDR1 SGHTA, CDR2 FQGNSA. This CDR3 is CASSVRGGTNTGELFF. CDR3 coding DNA: TGTGCCAGCAGCGTGCGGGGGGGCACAAACACCGGGGAGCTGTTTTTT.

This chain uses TRBV6-6 with TRBJ1-1; 7 nucleotides match TRBD1. The germline V gene encodes CDR1 MNHNY and CDR2 SVGAGI (reference sequence). Germline trimming cut 6 bases from V and 9 bases from J; bases unmatched to any gene: 13. CDR3 length equals 14 residues. As DNA, the CDR3 is TGTGCCAGCAGCCCTCCCGGAGGGGGCGCGAAAGCTTTCTTT. Its protein is CASSPPGGGAKAFF.

The chain joins TRBV4-3 to TRBJ2-1, with 14 positions matching TRBD2. This CDR3 contains 16 residues. From germline, CDR1 is LGHNA and CDR2 YSLEER. V dropped 6 bases and J dropped 8; count of bases not matched to a gene: 9. Written as DNA, the CDR3 is TGCGCCAGCAGTGGGGCGGGACTAGCGGGAGCCTATGAGCAGTTCTTC. It codes for CASSGAGLAGAYEQFF.

The chain joins TRBV19 to TRBJ1-3; D is unclear. With 3 bases removed from V and 4 bases from J, the gap between germline ends came to 10 bases. Germline CDR1 and CDR2: LNHDA and SQIVND (reference sequence). The length of the CDR3 is 14 residues. The CDR3 bases are TGTGCCAGTAGTATGTTGCTGGCAGGAAACACCATATATTTT. Its translation is CASSMLLAGNTIYF.

This clone showed up just a few times. V gene TRBV9 combines with J gene TRBJ2-1; tentatively, D is TRBD2 (6 bases). The germline gives CDR1 SGDLS, CDR2 YYNGEE. Deletions cut 7 bases from V and 4 bases from J, with 9 bases between. The CDR3 runs to 12 residues. CDR3 sequence (DNA): TGTGCCAGCGGAGGAGGGTACAATGAGCAGTTCTTC. Residues: CASGGGYNEQFF.

This clone was recorded once. The CDR3 coding sequence is TGTGCCAGCAGTGAAGCGGTGGACAGGTATAATCAGCCCCAGCATTTT. Translating it yields CASSEAVDRYNQPQHF. The chain is built from TRBV6-1 and TRBJ1-5, with TRBD1 identical over 7 bases. The V and J ends lost 0 bases and 4 bases, in that order; junction bases with no gene match: 6. The V gene's germline CDR1 is MNHNS and CDR2 SASEGT. This CDR3 is built from 16 residues.

The rearrangement joins TRBV19 to TRBJ1-5; 9 bases match TRBD1. Germline assignment: CDR1 LNHDA and CDR2 SQIVND (reference sequence). V gave up 6 bases and J gave up 0 bases; unmatched junction bases: 9. This CDR3 has 17 amino acids. CDR3 loop: CASSTHGTGLSNQPQHF. In nucleotides, the CDR3 is TGTGCCAGTAGCACTCATGGGACAGGGCTTAGCAATCAGCCCCAGCATTTT.

The V gene is TRBV30, the J gene TRBJ1-5; unclear D gene. Per the germline V gene, CDR1 is GTSNPN and CDR2 is SVGIG (reference sequence). V was trimmed by 3 bases and J by 6 bases, leaving 15 bases between them. CDR3 length: 14 amino acids. The CDR3 nucleotides are TGTGCCTGGAGAGGAGTGGGTCTAAGTCAGCCCCAGCATTTT. Translated: CAWRGVGLSQPQHF. The variable domain in full, with the rest retrieved from reference TRBV30 and TRBJ1-5, is SQTIHQWPATLVQPVGSPLSLECTVEGTSNPNLYWYRQAAGRGLQLLFYSVGIGQISSEVPQNLSASRPQDRQFILSSKKLLLSDSGFYLCAWRGVGLSQPQHFGDGTRLSIL.

This clone turned up a few times. The chain is built from TRBV9 and TRBJ1-2; D might be TRBD1 (6 bases). Trimming removed 4 bases at V and 5 bases at J, with 24 bases between. This CDR3 contains 17 residues. Germline-derived CDR1 and CDR2 are SGDLS and YYNGEE. The DNA of the CDR3 is TGTGCCAGCAGCCCCACTTTAGGGGGGGAGAATGGGTATGGCTACACCTTC. It codes for CASSPTLGGENGYGYTF.

The V call is TRBV4-3, the J call TRBJ1-2; perhaps TRBD1 as D (6 bases). CDR3 length: 14 amino acids. The ends were cut back, 5 bases at V and 0 bases at J, with 10 bases in the middle. CDR1 and CDR2 from the germline V gene are LGHNA and YSLEER. CDR3 nucleotide sequence: TGCGCCAGCAGCGTCGAGGGGGCTAACTATGGCTACACCTTC. Amino acids: CASSVEGANYGYTF.

The rearrangement uses TRBV4-2 and TRBJ2-7, with D tentatively TRBD1 (5 bases). Germline lookup yields CDR1 LGHNA and CDR2 YNFKEQ. The CDR3 covers 14 residues. Trimming stripped 2 bases from V and 4 bases from J, with 12 bases between. DNA for the CDR3: TGTGCCAGCAGCCAACTTCTAGGGGTGTACGAGCAGTACTTC. Protein: CASSQLLGVYEQYF.

V usage is TRBV4-2 and J usage is TRBJ1-1, with D tentatively TRBD1 (5 bases). Trimming stripped 7 bases from V and 9 bases from J, with 15 bases between. The germline V gene has CDR1 LGHNA and CDR2 YNFKEQ. This CDR3 has 12 amino acids. The CDR3 DNA is TGTGCCAGCACCTCACCAACAGGTAAAGCTTTCTTT. Translation: CASTSPTGKAFF.

J is TRBJ1-5 and V is TRBV30; D is undetermined. CDR1 is GTSNPN, CDR2 SVGIG, per germline (reference sequence). V shed 0 bases and J shed 5 bases, with 8 bases lying between them. The CDR3 is 13 amino acids. The CDR3 reads CAWSVREDQPQHF. CDR3 in DNA: TGTGCCTGGAGTGTACGGGAGGATCAGCCCCAGCATTTT.

V gene TRBV2 combines with J gene TRBJ2-5; TRBD1 is a possible D gene (5 bases). Germline CDR1 is SNHLY and CDR2 is FYNNEI. This CDR3 spans 13 amino acids. V was clipped by 7 bases and J by 2 bases, with 11 bases between them. CDR3 in amino acids: CASTYDSQETQYF. In DNA, the CDR3 is TGTGCCAGCACCTATGACAGTCAAGAGACCCAGTACTTC.

The CDR3: CASSRLVADTQYF. DNA of the CDR3: TGTGCCAGCAGCCGCTTAGTGGCAGATACGCAGTATTTT. The chain uses TRBV7-3 and TRBJ2-3; unclear D gene. The CDR3 length is 13 residues. V was trimmed by 5 bases and J by 4 bases, leaving 10 bases between them. Per germline, CDR1 SGHTA and CDR2 FQGTGA.

As concerns this clone: At one boundary the junction diverges from the germline segment, which might be a read error. This chain joins TRBV11-2 and TRBJ1-1, with a weak D call TRBD1 (6 bases). The CDR3 extends over 11 amino acids. Germline CDR1 SGHAT, CDR2 FQNNGV. Here the CDR3 reads CASSLAPGATF. The CDR3 DNA follows: TGTGCCAGCAGCTTAGCTCCAGGGGCCACCTTT.

This clone was detected only a few times. The CDR3 bases are TGTGCCAGCTCACCCCGAGAGGGGGCCGGATCTAACTATGGCTACACCTTC. Translation: CASSPREGAGSNYGYTF. V is TRBV18 and J is TRBJ1-2; 7 bases match TRBD1. Germline V gene data show CDR1 as KGHSH and CDR2 as LQKENI. Trimming cost V 3 bases and J 0 bases; bases outside gene matches: 10. The CDR3 has 17 residues.

The chain recombines TRBV10-3 with TRBJ2-1; 12 bases line up with TRBD2. Germline CDR1 reads ENHRY; CDR2 reads SYGVKD. V was pared by 4 bases and J by 7 bases, with 5 bases of the junction left unmatched. This CDR3 spans 15 amino acids. DNA for the CDR3: TGTGCCATCAGTGCCAGACTAGCGGGAGAGAATGAGCAGTTCTTC. The encoded protein is CAISARLAGENEQFF.

The rearrangement uses TRBV6-7 and TRBJ2-7, with 14 bases identical to TRBD2. TRBV6-7 is labeled an ORF, and its function is uncertain. This CDR3 region has 17 residues. Unmatched junction bases numbered 8, after V lost 1 base and J lost 6 bases. The CDR3 DNA follows: TGTGCCAGCAGTTACTTTCCGGGACTAGCGGGAGTTACCGAGCAGTACTTC. It specifies CASSYFPGLAGVTEQYF.

This chain links TRBV6-5 with TRBJ1-5, with D possibly TRBD1 on 6 matching bases. Germline-derived CDR1 and CDR2 are MNHEY and SVGAGI. The CDR3 runs to 14 residues. Deletions cut 6 bases from V and 4 bases from J, with 13 bases between. The CDR3 is CASSKGGANQPQHF. CDR3 sequence (DNA): TGTGCCAGCAGCAAGGGGGGGGCAAATCAGCCCCAGCATTTT.

DNA of the CDR3: TGTGCCAGCAGTCCCACCTTGGGAGTAGGGTATGGCTACACCTTC. Its translation: CASSPTLGVGYGYTF. The chain links TRBV6-6 to TRBJ1-2, with unresolved D. The CDR3 is 15 amino acids. Trimming left V 5 bases short and J 5 bases short, with 18 bases between. The V gene's germline CDR1 is MNHNY and CDR2 SVGAGI (reference sequence).

This chain's CDR3 is CASRGQGGPQHF. DNA for the CDR3: TGTGCCAGCAGAGGGCAGGGGGGGCCCCAGCATTTT. The chain recombines TRBV28 with TRBJ1-5; TRBD1 agrees at 7 bases. This CDR3 is 12 amino acids long. Per the germline V gene, CDR1 is MDHEN and CDR2 is SYDVKM. With 6 bases clipped from V and 9 bases from J, the junction kept 5 bases outside the gene matches.

The chain recombines TRBV5-1 with TRBJ2-5; 8 positions agree with TRBD1. TRBJ2-7 matches the DNA end more closely, so the J call is doubtful. Germline V gene lookup returns CDR1 SGHRS and CDR2 YFSETQ. The CDR3 is made up of 14 amino acids. CDR3 loop: CASTPGGDTYEQYF. The CDR3 DNA is TGCGCCAGCACCCCAGGGGGCGATACCTACGAGCAGTACTTC.

The rearrangement links TRBV2 to TRBJ1-5, with 7 bases identical to TRBD1. J lost 0 bases, V lost 7 bases, and 12 bases had no gene match. Per germline, CDR1 SNHLY and CDR2 FYNNEI. The CDR3 contains 17 residues. CDR3 coding DNA: TGTGCCAGCACCCAAAGAGGGGGCCCGTATAGCAATCAGCCCCAGCATTTT. It yields the protein CASTQRGGPYSNQPQHF.

There are a few counts of this clone. V is TRBV6-5 and J is TRBJ1-2; TRBD1 is a possible D gene (6 bases). CDR1 is MNHEY, CDR2 SVGAGI, per germline. V was trimmed by 2 bases and J by 5 bases, leaving 12 bases between them. This CDR3 has 14 amino acids. The DNA of the CDR3 is TGTGCCAGCAGTTACACAGGGAGAGATTATGGCTACACCTTC. This sequence encodes CASSYTGRDYGYTF.

The CDR3 is CAWFHTVRGWAFF. The CDR3 bases are TGTGCCTGGTTTCACACGGTTCGGGGATGGGCTTTCTTT. This chain joins TRBV30 and TRBJ1-1; D remains ambiguous. CDR3 size: 13 residues. V was clipped by 5 bases and J by 11 bases, with 21 bases between them. From germline, CDR1 is GTSNPN and CDR2 SVGIG (reference sequence).

The chain recombines TRBV5-1 with TRBJ1-5, with D possibly matching TRBD1 (5 bases). The CDR3 spans 14 residues. Trimming stripped 0 bases from V and 5 bases from J, with 9 bases between. CDR1 SGHRS and CDR2 YFSETQ come from the germline V gene. The CDR3 sequence is CASSLDGRDQPQHF. CDR3 coding DNA: TGCGCCAGCAGCTTGGACGGCAGGGATCAGCCCCAGCATTTT.